The 4 T cell receptor beta chains given below trace back to one sample, sequenced in a study of blood T cells in healthy people across ages. Together with a sample-barcoded 5' primer, a J-beta primer mix was included in a second PCR lasting roughly 7 to 11 cycles. Via MiXCR, TCRdb re-called the 5' RACE reads, giving one row per CDR3 protein. The table shows roughly 1.5 million distinct CDR3 sequences, with about 42% occurring only once. Sequenced sample: blood. Source of these receptors: a woman aged 18-29 years in good health.

This clonotype was observed at least ten times. This rearrangement joins TRBV28 to TRBJ2-7; TRBD2 is a possible D gene (5 bases). The ends were cut back, 3 bases at V and 2 bases at J, with 8 bases in the middle. CDR3 size: 13 residues. Germline CDR1 reads MDHEN; CDR2 reads SYDVKM. The CDR3 bases are TGTGCCAGCAGTTTCCCGGGAACCTACGAGCAGTACTTC. It encodes CASSFPGTYEQYF.

V and J are TRBV10-3 and TRBJ2-7; D may be TRBD2 (6 bases). Germline V gene sequence: CDR1 ENHRY, CDR2 SYGVKD. This CDR3 spans 15 amino acids. V gave up 0 bases and J gave up 6 bases, with 15 bases separating them. The CDR3 is CAISESPGGLSEQYF. The DNA of the CDR3 is TGTGCCATCAGTGAGTCCCCAGGAGGGTTAAGCGAGCAGTACTTC.

The V gene is TRBV27, the J gene TRBJ2-7, with D hard to call. Germline V gives CDR1 MNHEY, CDR2 SMNVEV (reference sequence). V gave up 2 bases and J gave up 4 bases, with 12 bases separating them. CDR3 length: 14 amino acids. The CDR3 loop reads CASSLSSYRYEQYF. CDR3 sequence (DNA): TGTGCCAGCAGTTTAAGTAGTTACCGTTACGAGCAGTACTTC.

The CDR3 DNA follows: TGTGCCAGCCTTACAGGGGGCGCAGAGACCCAGTACTTC. Protein: CASLTGGAETQYF. J is TRBJ2-5 and V is TRBV6-1, with 9 bases that match TRBD1. Germline-derived CDR1 and CDR2 are MNHNS and SASEGT. The J segment lost 4 bases and the V segment lost 8 bases, leaving 5 bases of the junction unmatched. The CDR3 runs 13 residues.